The 20 T cell receptor beta chains reported below all come from one sample, sequenced in a study of blood T cell repertoires in COVID-19. The protocol was immunoSEQ multiplex PCR, while the TCRdb copy is restricted to in-frame clones and leaves out a portion. The table records around 140,000 clones, 84% of them present only once. The sequenced material came from peripheral blood. The receptors come from a human donor in a cohort sampled during active COVID-19.

V is TRBV5-1 and J is TRBJ1-4; 7 bases map to TRBD1. From germline, CDR1 is SGHRS and CDR2 YFSETQ. CDR3 length: 15 residues. Trimming removed 1 base from V and 4 bases from J; junction bases left unmatched: 4. The CDR3 reads CASSLTGARNEKLFF. CDR3 coding DNA: TGCGCCAGCAGCTTGACAGGGGCCCGTAATGAAAAACTGTTTTTT.

This clone appeared once. CDR3 DNA: TGCGCCAGCAGCTCGGACAGGTGGGCTAACTATGGCTACACCTTC. This codes for CASSSDRWANYGYTF. The chain has TRBV5-1 and TRBJ1-2, with 7 bases that match TRBD1. Germline V gene data show CDR1 as SGHRS and CDR2 as YFSETQ. Germline trimming cut 3 bases from V and 0 bases from J; bases unmatched to any gene: 5. The CDR3 totals 15 residues.

CDR3 bases: TGTGCCAGCAGCGTAGCCGGTTTCGTCACCGGGGAGCTGTTTTTT. Translated, it gives CASSVAGFVTGELFF. The rearrangement links TRBV9 to TRBJ2-2; D call uncertain. The CDR3 is 15 residues long. V dropped 0 bases and J dropped 4 bases, with 10 bases sitting between them. The germline CDR1 and CDR2 sequences are SGDLS and YYNGEE.

Regarding this clone: Other nucleotide sequences in the sample specify the same CDR3. The V call is TRBV18, the J call TRBJ1-5; 9 bases match TRBD1. CDR1 is KGHSH, CDR2 LQKENI, per germline. V lost 2 bases and J lost 4; bases outside the gene matches: 3. The CDR3 runs to 15 residues. The CDR3 DNA sequence: TGTGCCAGCTCACCAGGGACAGGGAGTAATCAGCCCCAGCATTTT. Amino acid sequence: CASSPGTGSNQPQHF.

The V call is TRBV2, the J call TRBJ2-3, with 8 bases aligning to TRBD2. V trimming: 5 bases; J trimming: 4 bases; junction bases outside the gene matches: 14. There are 17 residues in the CDR3. Per germline, CDR1 SNHLY and CDR2 FYNNEI. This CDR3 reads CASSSGLAPGGADTQYF. The DNA for the CDR3 is TGTGCCAGCAGTTCAGGCCTAGCGCCGGGAGGGGCAGATACGCAGTATTTT.

The chain links TRBV4-3 to TRBJ2-2; D is undetermined. The CDR3 is 14 residues long. Germline V gene sequence: CDR1 LGHNA, CDR2 YSLEER. Trimming cost V 4 bases and J 1 base, with 7 bases left between them. For the CDR3, the DNA is TGCGCCAGCAGCCCCTACTTGAACACCGGGGAGCTGTTTTTT. Translating it yields CASSPYLNTGELFF.

The chain couples TRBV21-1 to TRBJ2-7; the D call of TRBD2 is as the table states it, not checked on the DNA. TRBV21-1 is a documented pseudogene. CDR3 size: 16 residues. The CDR3 DNA sequence: TGTGCCAGCAGCAAAGCGGTGGGGGGAAGGAACTACGAGCAGTACGTC. This gives the protein CASSKAVGGRNYEQYV.

V and J are TRBV6-2 or TRBV6-3 and TRBJ2-1; D unclear. Germline V lookup: CDR1 MNHEY, CDR2 SVGEGT. CDR3 size: 16 residues. With 5 bases removed from V and 2 bases from J, the gap between germline ends came to 16 bases. CDR3 sequence (DNA): TGTGCCAGCAGTACCCCTAGGTGGGTCGCCTACAATGAGCAGTTCTTC. Amino acid sequence: CASSTPRWVAYNEQFF.

Only a few counts were recorded for this clone. This chain links TRBV5-1 with TRBJ1-1, with a possible D match to TRBD1 (5 bases). V was shortened by 3 bases and J by 1 base, with 13 bases between the two germline ends. The CDR3 extends over 15 amino acids. Germline CDR1 SGHRS, CDR2 YFSETQ. The CDR3 is CASSSVIGANTEAFF. The CDR3 nucleotides read TGCGCCAGCAGCTCGGTCATAGGGGCGAACACTGAAGCTTTCTTT.

This chain uses TRBV2 with TRBJ2-5; D is uncertain. With 6 bases removed from V and 1 base from J, the gap between germline ends came to 15 bases. Germline V CDR1 and CDR2: SNHLY, FYNNEI. This CDR3 region has 15 residues. CDR3 nucleotide sequence: TGTGCCAGCAGGGCCGGTCGGAGAAGCCAAGAGACCCAGTACTTC. This codes for CASRAGRRSQETQYF.

The chain combines TRBV5-1 with TRBJ2-4, with 10 nucleotides matching TRBD1. Germline V gene sequence: CDR1 SGHRS, CDR2 YFSETQ. Trimming took 4 bases from V and 6 from J; bases not matched to a gene: 7. This CDR3 contains 15 residues. CDR3 sequence: CASSLRTGGSNIQYF. The CDR3 nucleotides are TGCGCCAGCAGCCTACGGACAGGGGGTTCAAACATTCAGTACTTC.

The sample holds one count of this clone. The rearrangement links TRBV9 to TRBJ2-5; the match to TRBD2 covers 8 bases. The germline V gene has CDR1 SGDLS and CDR2 YYNGEE. The junction had 11 bases not matched to a gene; V was cut back by 3 bases and J by 4 bases. CDR3 length: 16 residues. Here the CDR3 DNA reads TGTGCCAGCAGCGCCGCAGCGGGAGTTCCAGGAGAGACCCAGTACTTC. Translated: CASSAAAGVPGETQYF.

The V and J genes are TRBV19 and TRBJ2-5; 8 positions agree with TRBD2. CDR1 is LNHDA, CDR2 SQIVND, per germline (reference sequence). The CDR3 is 15 amino acids. After removal of 6 bases from V and 5 bases from J, the junction contained 11 bases not matched to a gene. CDR3 protein: CASSPTGGVGETQYF. The DNA of the CDR3 is TGTGCCAGTAGCCCAACGGGAGGGGTAGGGGAGACCCAGTACTTC.

The V gene is TRBV9, the J gene TRBJ2-3; tentative D call: TRBD2 (6 bases). CDR3 length: 16 amino acids. Trimming cost V 2 bases and J 4 bases, with 17 bases left between them. The germline gives CDR1 SGDLS, CDR2 YYNGEE. CDR3 nucleotide sequence: TGTGCCAGCAGCGTCGGTCGGGACTGGGTATCAGATACGCAGTATTTT. Translation gives CASSVGRDWVSDTQYF.

This sequence joins TRBV23-1 and TRBJ2-7; possibly TRBD1 for D (5 bases). TRBV23-1 belongs to the ORF category, with a function that is uncertain. This CDR3 has 16 amino acids. Trimming took 4 bases from V and 2 from J, leaving 18 bases between them. Here the CDR3 DNA reads TGCGCCAGCAGTCGGGAAGTCCAGGGTGGGACCTACGAGCAGTACTTC. Translation: CASSREVQGGTYEQYF.

The chain links TRBV11-2 to TRBJ1-1, with 9 bases matching TRBD1. The V gene's germline CDR1 is SGHAT and CDR2 FQNNGV. V gave up 5 bases and J gave up 1 base; unmatched junction bases: 2. The CDR3 extends over 14 amino acids. As DNA, the CDR3 is TGTGCCAGCAGCCTACAGGGGGCGAACACTGAAGCTTTCTTT. Translated, it gives CASSLQGANTEAFF.

This chain connects TRBV29-1 to TRBJ2-3, with 7 nucleotides matching TRBD2. After removal of 7 bases from V and 2 bases from J, the junction contained 6 bases not matched to a gene. This CDR3 has 13 amino acids. The germline V gene has CDR1 SQVTM and CDR2 ANQGSEA. The CDR3 protein is CSADRGDTDTQYF. The CDR3 DNA reads as TGCAGCGCCGACCGGGGGGACACAGATACGCAGTATTTT.

The CDR3 bases are TGCGCCAGCAGCCCACGGACAGTTTCCTCCTACGAGCAGTACTTC. This translates into CASSPRTVSSYEQYF. The rearrangement joins TRBV5-1 to TRBJ2-7, with a possible D match to TRBD1 (6 bases). The ends were cut back, 4 bases at V and 0 bases at J, with 14 bases in the middle. The CDR3 is 15 residues long. Per germline, CDR1 SGHRS and CDR2 YFSETQ.

In nucleotides, the CDR3 is TGTGCCAGCTCTTATGGAGGGGCAGGACTTATCTCTGGAAACACCATATATTTT. This encodes CASSYGGAGLISGNTIYF. This rearrangement joins TRBV7-9 to TRBJ1-3; possible D gene TRBD1, 5 bases. Germline V gives CDR1 SEHNR, CDR2 FQNEAQ (reference sequence). The CDR3 has 18 residues. The V end was cut by 8 bases, the J end by 0 bases, with 23 bases between.

The chain couples TRBV7-2 to TRBJ2-1; TRBD2 matches 10 bases. The J segment lost 6 bases and the V segment lost 5 bases, leaving 7 bases of the junction unmatched. The CDR3 is made up of 15 amino acids. The germline gives CDR1 SGHTA, CDR2 FQGNSA. The CDR3, as DNA: TGTGCCAGCAGCGCGAAGCGGGGGGGTGGCAATGAGCAGTTCTTC. Protein sequence: CASSAKRGGGNEQFF.